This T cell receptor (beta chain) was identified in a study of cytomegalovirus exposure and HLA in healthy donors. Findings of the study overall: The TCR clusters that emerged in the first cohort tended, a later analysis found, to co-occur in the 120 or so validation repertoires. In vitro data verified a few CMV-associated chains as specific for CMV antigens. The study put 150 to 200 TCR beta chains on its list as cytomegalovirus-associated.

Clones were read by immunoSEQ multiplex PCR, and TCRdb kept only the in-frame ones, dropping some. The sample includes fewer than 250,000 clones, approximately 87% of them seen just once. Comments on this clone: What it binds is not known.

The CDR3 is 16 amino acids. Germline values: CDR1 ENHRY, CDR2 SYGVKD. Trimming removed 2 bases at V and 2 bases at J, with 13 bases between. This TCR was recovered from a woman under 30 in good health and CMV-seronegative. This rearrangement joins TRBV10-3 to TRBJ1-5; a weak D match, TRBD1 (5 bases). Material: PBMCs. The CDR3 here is CAISERRGRGNQPQHF. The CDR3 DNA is TGTGCCATCAGTGAGAGGAGGGGACGGGGCAATCAGCCCCAGCATTTT.